This passage covers 12 T cell receptor beta chains from one sample sequenced in a study of T cells in tuberculosis. The table came from immunoSEQ multiplex PCR; TCRdb's copy has only in-frame clones and leaves some out. The repertoire holds under 45,000 clones, 91% seen once, with 2.4% in the top ten. Time point defined: new active TB diagnosis, blood taken before or within 7 days of starting treatment. This material consisted of PBMCs, taken at tuberculosis diagnosis. All receptors derive from an adult with tuberculosis.

The rearrangement joins TRBV12-5 to TRBJ1-5; TRBD1 aligns across 8 bases. After removal of 1 base from V and 6 bases from J, the junction contained 14 bases not matched to a gene. This CDR3 spans 18 amino acids. Germline CDR1 reads LGHNT; CDR2 reads FRNRAP. CDR3 sequence reads: CASGLGGTGGDGSQPQHF. CDR3 bases: TGTGCTAGTGGTTTGGGGGGGACAGGAGGTGATGGGTCTCAGCCCCAGCATTTT. Together with reference TRBV12-5 and TRBJ1-5, the CDR3 gives the full variable domain: DARVTQTPRHKVTEMGQEVTMRCQPILGHNTVFWYRQTMMQGLELLAYFRNRAPLDDSGMPKDRFSAEMPDATLATLKIQPSEPRDSAVYFCASGLGGTGGDGSQPQHFGDGTRLSIL.

This clone is a singleton in its sample. The rearrangement joins TRBV18 to TRBJ1-6; D may be TRBD1 (6 bases). The germline V gene has CDR1 KGHSH and CDR2 LQKENI. The CDR3 has 15 residues. The V end lost 6 bases, the J end lost 4 bases, and 13 bases lay between the germline ends. Here the CDR3 reads CASSRQVGYNSPLHF. CDR3 DNA: TGTGCCAGCTCGAGACAGGTTGGGTATAATTCACCCCTCCACTTT.

This chain uses TRBV5-6 with TRBJ1-2, with 12 positions matching TRBD1. V was pared by 0 bases and J by 2 bases, with 8 bases of the junction left unmatched. The CDR3 is made up of 18 amino acids. Looked up from germline, CDR1 is SGHDT and CDR2 is YYEEEE. DNA for the CDR3: TGTGCCAGCAGCTTGGTCGCGGGACAGGGGGCCAAGAACTATGGCTACACCTTC. Its translation: CASSLVAGQGAKNYGYTF. Full variable domain (remainder filled in from reference TRBV5-6 and TRBJ1-2): DAGVTQSPTHLIKTRGQQVTLRCSPKSGHDTVSWYQQALGQGPQFIFQYYEEEERQRGNFPDRFSGHQFPNYSSELNVNALLLGDSALYLCASSLVAGQGAKNYGYTFGSGTRLTVV.

CDR3 protein: CASSRLAGAWTDTQYF. CDR3 in DNA: TGTGCCAGCAGTCGGTTAGCGGGGGCATGGACAGATACGCAGTATTTT. The chain employs TRBV7-3 and TRBJ2-3; 9 bases agree with TRBD2. This CDR3 is built from 16 residues. V was pared by 6 bases and J by 3 bases, with 10 bases of the junction left unmatched. Germline V gene sequence: CDR1 SGHTA, CDR2 FQGTGA.

The chain combines TRBV7-9 with TRBJ2-7; possibly TRBD1 for D (5 bases). CDR3 length equals 14 residues. Germline-derived CDR1 and CDR2 are SEHNR and FQNEAQ (reference sequence). Trimming removed 4 bases from V and 3 bases from J, with 13 bases in between. The CDR3 sequence: CASSSRQPRYEQYV. The CDR3 coding sequence is TGTGCCAGCAGCTCACGACAGCCGCGCTACGAGCAGTACGTC.

This chain connects TRBV6-5 to TRBJ1-5, with D possibly TRBD1 on 6 matching bases. Germline assignment: CDR1 MNHEY and CDR2 SVGAGI. Trimming took 4 bases from V and 5 from J, leaving 15 bases between them. The CDR3 is 15 residues long. CDR3 nucleotide sequence: TGTGCCAGCAGTTTTATGACAGGTGATGATCAGCCCCAGCATTTT. Protein product: CASSFMTGDDQPQHF.

The rearrangement links TRBV9 to TRBJ1-3, with TRBD1 identical over 7 bases. CDR1 is SGDLS and CDR2 is YYNGEE in the germline V gene. J gave up 4 bases and V 4 bases, and 8 bases lay outside the gene matches. This CDR3 is built from 15 residues. CDR3 DNA sequence: TGTGCCAGCAGCCAGGGCACAGGGGCGGGAAACACCATATATTTT. Its protein product is CASSQGTGAGNTIYF. The full variable domain, with the rest looked up from reference TRBV9 and TRBJ1-3, is DSGVTQTPKHLITATGQRVTLRCSPRSGDLSVYWYQQSLDQGLQFLIQYYNGEERAKGNILERFSAQQFPDLHSELNLSSLELGDSALYFCASSQGTGAGNTIYFGEGSWLTVV.

J is TRBJ2-3 and V is TRBV19, with TRBD1 matching 8 bases. V was clipped by 4 bases and J by 10 bases; unmatched bases: 4. This CDR3 spans 12 amino acids. Germline values: CDR1 LNHDA, CDR2 SQIVND (reference sequence). Written as DNA, the CDR3 is TGTGCCAGTAGTAAATGGACAGGGCCGCAGTATTTT. It yields the protein CASSKWTGPQYF. The full variable domain, completed using reference TRBV19 and TRBJ2-3, is DGGITQSPKYLFRKEGQNVTLSCEQNLNHDAMYWYRQDPGQGLRLIYYSQIVNDFQKGDIAEGYSVSREKKESFPLTVTSAQKNPTAFYLCASSKWTGPQYFGPGTRLTVL.

The rearrangement uses TRBV5-1 and TRBJ2-7; 13 bases agree with TRBD2. Germline CDR1 reads SGHRS; CDR2 reads YFSETQ. There are 16 residues in the CDR3. Germline trimming cut 4 bases from V and 3 bases from J; bases unmatched to any gene: 7. CDR3 nucleotide sequence: TGCGCCAGCAGCGGGGGGACTAGCGGGGATATCTACGAGCAGTACTTC. Translating it yields CASSGGTSGDIYEQYF.

The chain carries TRBV27 and TRBJ2-3; no reliable D call. The CDR3 is 14 amino acids. Looked up from germline, CDR1 is MNHEY and CDR2 is SMNVEV (reference sequence). The V end lost 2 bases, the J end lost 2 bases, and 8 bases lay between the germline ends. The CDR3 DNA reads TGTGCCAGCAGTTTACTAAGTCTCACAGATACGCAGTATTTT. Protein sequence: CASSLLSLTDTQYF.

This chain joins TRBV10-3 and TRBJ2-5; TRBD1 is a possible D gene (6 bases). CDR1 ENHRY and CDR2 SYGVKD come from the germline V gene. V lost 3 bases and J lost 4, with 9 bases in between. CDR3 length: 13 residues. Here the CDR3 reads CAISERDTETQYF. The CDR3 DNA reads TGTGCCATCAGTGAACGGGACACAGAGACCCAGTACTTC.

The chain is built from TRBV6-1 and TRBJ2-2; possible D gene TRBD2, 6 bases. V dropped 6 bases and J dropped 2 bases, with 10 bases sitting between them. This CDR3 spans 14 amino acids. The germline CDR1 and CDR2 sequences are MNHNS and SASEGT. The CDR3 DNA follows: TGTGCCAGCAGCGGGGGACTCAACACCGGGGAGCTGTTTTTT. Amino acid sequence: CASSGGLNTGELFF.